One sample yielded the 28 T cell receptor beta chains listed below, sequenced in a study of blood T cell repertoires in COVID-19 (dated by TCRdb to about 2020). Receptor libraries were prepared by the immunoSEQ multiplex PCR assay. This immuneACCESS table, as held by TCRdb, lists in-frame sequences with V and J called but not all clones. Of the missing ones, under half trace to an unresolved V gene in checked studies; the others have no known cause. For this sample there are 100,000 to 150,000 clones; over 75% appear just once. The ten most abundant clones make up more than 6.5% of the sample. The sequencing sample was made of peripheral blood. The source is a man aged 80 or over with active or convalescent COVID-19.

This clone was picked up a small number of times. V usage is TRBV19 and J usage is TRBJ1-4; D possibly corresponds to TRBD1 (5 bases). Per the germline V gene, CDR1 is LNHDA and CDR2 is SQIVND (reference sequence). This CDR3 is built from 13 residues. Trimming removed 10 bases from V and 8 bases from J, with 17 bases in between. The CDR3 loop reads CATAWQGGEKLFF. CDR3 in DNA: TGTGCCACCGCCTGGCAGGGTGGCGAAAAACTGTTTTTT.

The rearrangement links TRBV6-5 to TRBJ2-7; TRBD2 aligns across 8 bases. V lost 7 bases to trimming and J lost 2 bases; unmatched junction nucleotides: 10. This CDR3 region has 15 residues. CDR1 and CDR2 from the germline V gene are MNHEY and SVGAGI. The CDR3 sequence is CASIPGGVGAYEQYF. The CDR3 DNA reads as TGTGCCAGCATCCCCGGGGGGGTAGGAGCCTACGAGCAGTACTTC.

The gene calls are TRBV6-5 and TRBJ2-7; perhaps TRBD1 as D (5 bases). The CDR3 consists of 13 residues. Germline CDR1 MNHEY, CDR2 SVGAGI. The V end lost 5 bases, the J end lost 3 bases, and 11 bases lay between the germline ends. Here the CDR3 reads CASSQTDFYEQYF. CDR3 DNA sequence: TGTGCCAGCAGTCAGACAGATTTCTACGAGCAGTACTTC.

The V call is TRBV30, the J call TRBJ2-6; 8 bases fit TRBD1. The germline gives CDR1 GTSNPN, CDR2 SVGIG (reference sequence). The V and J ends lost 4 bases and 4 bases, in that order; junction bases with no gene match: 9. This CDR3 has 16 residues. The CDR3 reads CAWIGTGGVGANVLTF. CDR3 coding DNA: TGTGCCTGGATAGGTACAGGGGGAGTAGGGGCCAACGTCCTGACTTTC.

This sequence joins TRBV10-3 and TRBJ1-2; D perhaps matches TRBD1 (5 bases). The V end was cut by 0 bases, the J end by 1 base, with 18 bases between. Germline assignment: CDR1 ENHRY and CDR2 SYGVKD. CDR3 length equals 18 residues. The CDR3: CAISESAPGTGDNYGYTF. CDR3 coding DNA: TGTGCCATCAGTGAGTCGGCGCCCGGTACAGGAGATAACTATGGCTACACCTTC.

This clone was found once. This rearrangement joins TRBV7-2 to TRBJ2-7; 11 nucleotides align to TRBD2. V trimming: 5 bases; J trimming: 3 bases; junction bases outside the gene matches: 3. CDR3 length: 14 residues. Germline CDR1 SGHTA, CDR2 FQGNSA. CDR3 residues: CASSATSGSYEQYF. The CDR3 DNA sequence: TGTGCCAGCAGCGCCACTAGCGGGAGCTACGAGCAGTACTTC.

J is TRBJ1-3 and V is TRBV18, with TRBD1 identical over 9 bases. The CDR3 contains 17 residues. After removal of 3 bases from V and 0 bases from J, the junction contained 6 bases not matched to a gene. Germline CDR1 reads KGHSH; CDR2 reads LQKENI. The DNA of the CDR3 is TGTGCCAGCTCACCTCCGGGACAGGGACGCTCTGGAAACACCATATATTTT. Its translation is CASSPPGQGRSGNTIYF.

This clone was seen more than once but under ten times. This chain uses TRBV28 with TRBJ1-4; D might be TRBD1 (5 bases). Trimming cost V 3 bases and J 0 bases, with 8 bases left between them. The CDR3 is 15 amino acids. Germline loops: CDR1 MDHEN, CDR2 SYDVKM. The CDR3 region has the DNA TGTGCCAGCAGTTTTATACAGGCAACTAATGAAAAACTGTTTTTT. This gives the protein CASSFIQATNEKLFF.

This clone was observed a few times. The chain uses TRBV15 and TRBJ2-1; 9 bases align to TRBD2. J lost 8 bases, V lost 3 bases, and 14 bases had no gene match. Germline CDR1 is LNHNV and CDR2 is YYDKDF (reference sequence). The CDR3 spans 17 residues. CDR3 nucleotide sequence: TGTGCCACCAGCAGCGCCCTAGCGGGGATCGGAAGGGATGAGCAGTTCTTC. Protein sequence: CATSSALAGIGRDEQFF.

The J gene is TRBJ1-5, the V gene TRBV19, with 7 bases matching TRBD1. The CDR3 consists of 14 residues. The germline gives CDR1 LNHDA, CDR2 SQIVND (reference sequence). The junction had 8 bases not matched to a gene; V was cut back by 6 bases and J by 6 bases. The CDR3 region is CASSGGQFFQPQHF. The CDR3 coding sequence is TGTGCCAGTAGCGGGGGACAGTTCTTTCAGCCCCAGCATTTT.

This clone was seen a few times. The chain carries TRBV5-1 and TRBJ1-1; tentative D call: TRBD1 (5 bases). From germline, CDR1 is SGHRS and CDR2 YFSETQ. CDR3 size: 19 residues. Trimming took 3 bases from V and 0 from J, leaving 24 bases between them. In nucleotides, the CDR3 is TGCGCCAGCAGCTCCCAACCCGTTCCTACAGGAGACATGAACACTGAAGCTTTCTTT. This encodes CASSSQPVPTGDMNTEAFF.

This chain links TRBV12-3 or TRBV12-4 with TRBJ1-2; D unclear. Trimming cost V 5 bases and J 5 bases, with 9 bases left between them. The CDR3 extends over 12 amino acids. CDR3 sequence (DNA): TGTGCCAGCAGTCAGAGGAAGTATGGCTACACCTTC. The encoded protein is CASSQRKYGYTF.

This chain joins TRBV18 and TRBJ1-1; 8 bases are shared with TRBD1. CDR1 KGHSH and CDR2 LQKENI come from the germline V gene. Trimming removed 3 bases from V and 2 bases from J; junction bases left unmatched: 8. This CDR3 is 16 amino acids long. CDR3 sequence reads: CASSPQTGAPNTEAFF. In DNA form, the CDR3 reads TGTGCCAGCTCACCGCAGACAGGGGCGCCCAACACTGAAGCTTTCTTT.

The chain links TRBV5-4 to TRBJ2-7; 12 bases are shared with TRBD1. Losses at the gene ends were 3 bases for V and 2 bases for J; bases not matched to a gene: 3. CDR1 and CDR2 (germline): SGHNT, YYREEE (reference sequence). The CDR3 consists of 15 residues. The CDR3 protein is CASSWGQGAAYEQYF. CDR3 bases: TGTGCCAGCAGCTGGGGACAGGGGGCGGCCTACGAGCAGTACTTC.

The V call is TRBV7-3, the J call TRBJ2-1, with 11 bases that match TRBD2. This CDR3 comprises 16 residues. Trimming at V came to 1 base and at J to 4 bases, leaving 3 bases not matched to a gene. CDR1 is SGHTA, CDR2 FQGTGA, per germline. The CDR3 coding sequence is TGTGCCAGCAGCTTAAATGGACTAGCGGGTTACAATGAGCAGTTCTTC. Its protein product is CASSLNGLAGYNEQFF.

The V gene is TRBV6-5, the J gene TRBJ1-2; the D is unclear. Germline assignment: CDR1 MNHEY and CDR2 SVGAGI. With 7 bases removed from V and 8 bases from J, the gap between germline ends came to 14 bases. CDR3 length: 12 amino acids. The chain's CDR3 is CASISRGLGYTF. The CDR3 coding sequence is TGTGCCAGCATAAGTCGCGGGTTGGGCTACACCTTC.

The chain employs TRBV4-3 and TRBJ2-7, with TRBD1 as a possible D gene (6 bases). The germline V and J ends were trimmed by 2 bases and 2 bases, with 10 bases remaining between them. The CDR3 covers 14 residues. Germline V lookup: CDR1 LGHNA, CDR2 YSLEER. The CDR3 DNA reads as TGCGCCAGCAGCCAACAGACAGGAGCCTACGAGCAGTACTTC. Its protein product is CASSQQTGAYEQYF.

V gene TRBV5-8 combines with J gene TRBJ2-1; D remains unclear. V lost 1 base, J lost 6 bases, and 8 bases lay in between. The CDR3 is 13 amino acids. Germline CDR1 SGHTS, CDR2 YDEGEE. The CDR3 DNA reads TGTGCCAGCAGCTTGAGCGAAGCCAATGAGCAGTTCTTC. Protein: CASSLSEANEQFF.

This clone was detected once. CDR3 sequence (DNA): TGTGCCAGCAGCTTGGACAGAAGGCCTAACTATGGCTACACCTTC. Protein sequence: CASSLDRRPNYGYTF. V is TRBV7-9 and J is TRBJ1-2, with D possibly being TRBD1 (6 bases). In germline, CDR1 is SEHNR, CDR2 FQNEAQ (reference sequence). This CDR3 comprises 15 residues. V was trimmed by 3 bases and J by 0 bases, leaving 11 bases between them.

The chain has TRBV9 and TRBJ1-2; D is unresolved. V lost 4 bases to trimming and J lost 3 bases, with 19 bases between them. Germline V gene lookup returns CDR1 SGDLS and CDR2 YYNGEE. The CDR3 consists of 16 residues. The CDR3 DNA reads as TGTGCCAGCAGCCACCCAGTGGGCCTACTCGACTATGGCTACACCTTC. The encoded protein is CASSHPVGLLDYGYTF.

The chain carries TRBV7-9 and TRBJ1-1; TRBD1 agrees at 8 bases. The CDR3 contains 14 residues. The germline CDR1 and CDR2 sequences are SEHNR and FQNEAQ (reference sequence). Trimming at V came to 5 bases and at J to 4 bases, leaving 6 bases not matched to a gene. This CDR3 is CASSRDRGGTEAFF. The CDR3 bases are TGTGCCAGCAGCCGCGACAGGGGCGGCACTGAAGCTTTCTTT.

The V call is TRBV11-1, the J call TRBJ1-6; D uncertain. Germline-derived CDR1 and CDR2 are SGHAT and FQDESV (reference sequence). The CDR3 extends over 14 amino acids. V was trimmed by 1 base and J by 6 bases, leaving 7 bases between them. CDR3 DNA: TGTGCCAGCAGCTTAGGATCGGGTAATTCACCCCTCCACTTT. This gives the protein CASSLGSGNSPLHF.

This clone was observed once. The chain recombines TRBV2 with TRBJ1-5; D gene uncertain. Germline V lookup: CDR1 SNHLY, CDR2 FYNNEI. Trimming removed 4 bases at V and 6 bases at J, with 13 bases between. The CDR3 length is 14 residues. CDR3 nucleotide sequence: TGTGCCAGCAGTGGGACGGGGATGATTCAGCCCCAGCATTTT. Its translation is CASSGTGMIQPQHF.

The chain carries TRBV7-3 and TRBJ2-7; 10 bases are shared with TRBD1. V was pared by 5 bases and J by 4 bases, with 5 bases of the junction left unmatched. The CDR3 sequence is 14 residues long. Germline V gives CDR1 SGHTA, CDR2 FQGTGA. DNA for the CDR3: TGTGCCAGCAGCCCCGGACAGGGGGGTTACGAGCAGTACTTC. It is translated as CASSPGQGGYEQYF.

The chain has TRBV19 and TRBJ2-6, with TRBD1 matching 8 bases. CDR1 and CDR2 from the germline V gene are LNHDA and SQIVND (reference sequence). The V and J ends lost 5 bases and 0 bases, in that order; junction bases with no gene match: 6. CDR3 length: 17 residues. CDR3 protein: CASSPRDRYSGANVLTF. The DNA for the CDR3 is TGTGCCAGTAGTCCCCGGGACAGGTACTCTGGGGCCAACGTCCTGACTTTC.

CDR3 nucleotides: TGTGCCAGCAGCGCACGGACAGTATACAATGAGCAGTTCTTC. This encodes CASSARTVYNEQFF. The gene calls are TRBV9 and TRBJ2-1, with D tentatively TRBD1 (6 bases). V lost 3 bases and J 4 bases, leaving 11 bases between the germline ends. Looked up from germline, CDR1 is SGDLS and CDR2 is YYNGEE. The CDR3 consists of 14 residues.

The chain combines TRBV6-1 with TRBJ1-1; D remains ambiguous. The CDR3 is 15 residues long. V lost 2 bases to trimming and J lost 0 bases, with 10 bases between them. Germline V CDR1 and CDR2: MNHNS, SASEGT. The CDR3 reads CASSEFSYMNTEAFF. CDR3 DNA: TGTGCCAGCAGTGAATTTTCCTATATGAACACTGAAGCTTTCTTT.

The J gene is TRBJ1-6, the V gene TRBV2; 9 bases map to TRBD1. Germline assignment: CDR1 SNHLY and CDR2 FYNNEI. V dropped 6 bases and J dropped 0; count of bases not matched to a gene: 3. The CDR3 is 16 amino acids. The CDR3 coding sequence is TGTGCCAGCAGGGGGACAGGGAGCTCCTATAATTCACCCCTCCACTTT. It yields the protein CASRGTGSSYNSPLHF.